This T cell receptor beta chain was obtained from a study of T cells after somatic rescue of genetic block. TCRdb's copy holds only in-frame clones and misses some; the assay was immunoSEQ multiplex PCR. Counted here are about 11,000 clones, under 80% occurring once; the ten biggest clones make up about 22%. From germline, CDR1 is LNHDA and CDR2 SQIVND (reference sequence). This CDR3 is 16 amino acids long. V trimming: 5 bases; J trimming: 3 bases; junction bases outside the gene matches: 10. The TCR originated in a boy aged 10-17 years. Material: peripheral blood mononuclear cells (PBMCs). The chain links TRBV19 to TRBJ2-7; 10 nucleotides align to TRBD2. The CDR3 loop is CASSGGLAARRYEQYF. The CDR3 DNA sequence: TGTGCCAGTAGTGGCGGACTAGCGGCCCGGCGCTACGAGCAGTACTTC.